This is a list of T cell receptor beta chains from one sample in a study of cytomegalovirus exposure and HLA in healthy donors. Clones were sequenced by immunoSEQ multiplex PCR, and TCRdb holds only the in-frame ones, with some missing. The sample has fewer than 150,000 clones; nearly 80% are singletons. Source material: PBMCs. The receptors shown here come from a man younger than 40 in good health and CMV-seronegative. The CDR3 runs from the conserved cysteine through the conserved F or W. The D gene is left open where the match is weak. Size tells how often a clone was seen (once, few, many) or the class of an expanded clone, and some rows leave it out.

v_gene	abundance	j_gene	d_gene	CDR3nt	CDR3aa
TRBV6-5	-	TRBJ1-3	-	TGTGCCAGCAGTTACTCGACCCGGGAGGGGAACACCATATATTTT	CASSYSTREGNTIYF
TRBV4-2	few	TRBJ2-7	-	TGTGCCAGCAGCCAAGATGAAGCGGTCCGATTGGAGCAGTACTTC	CASSQDEAVRLEQYF
TRBV5-4	-	TRBJ2-7	-	TGTGCCAGCAGCTTGCAGGGCTCCTACGAGCAGTACTTC	CASSLQGSYEQYF
TRBV5-4	-	TRBJ2-5	-	TGTGCCAGCAGCCCGGGGGCGGGAGAAGAGACCCAGTACTTC	CASSPGAGEETQYF
TRBV2	-	TRBJ2-2	-	TGTGCCAGCAGCCCACAGGGCTACACCGGGGAGCTGTTTTTT	CASSPQGYTGELFF
TRBV18	-	TRBJ1-5	TRBD1	TGTGCCAGCTCACCATCTACAGGGGGCCATCAGCCCCAGCATTTT	CASSPSTGGHQPQHF
TRBV27	-	TRBJ2-7	-	TGTGCCAGCAGTTTTCCGGACAATAGCCAAAGCACCCCTAGTTGCCACGAGCAGTACTTC	CASSFPDNSQSTPSCHEQYF
TRBV2	-	TRBJ2-7	TRBD2	TGTGCCAGCAGTGGAAATAGCGGGGGTAAGGAGCAGTACTTC	CASSGNSGGKEQYF
TRBV5-4	-	TRBJ1-3	-	TGTGCCAGCAGCTTGGGCAGGGGAAACACCATATATTTT	CASSLGRGNTIYF
TRBV13	-	TRBJ2-7	TRBD2	TGTGCCAGCAGCCCCGCCGGCCTAGCGGGAGGGCACTACGAGCAGTACTTC	CASSPAGLAGGHYEQYF
TRBV5-1	once	TRBJ2-1	-	TGCGCCAGCAGCTTGGCGGGAGCTTCCTACAATGAGCAGTTCTTC	CASSLAGASYNEQFF
TRBV30	-	TRBJ2-2	-	TGTGCCTGGAGTGTGGGGGGCGGGGAGCTGTTTTTT	CAWSVGGGELFF
TRBV5-1	few	TRBJ2-7	TRBD2	TGCGCCAGCAGCCTCGGACTAGCGGGATTCGAGCAGTACTTC	CASSLGLAGFEQYF
TRBV7-9	once	TRBJ2-5	TRBD2	TGTGCCAGCAGCTTAGGCGGGAGAAAATCGGCAGTCCAAGAGACCCAGTACTTC	CASSLGGRKSAVQETQYF
TRBV27	-	TRBJ2-1	TRBD2	TGTGCCAGCAGCCTGTCGGGGGGAATTGGCGATGAGCAGTTCTTC	CASSLSGGIGDEQFF
TRBV5-4	-	TRBJ1-3	TRBD1	TGTGCCAGCAGTCGCGACAGGGTGGGTGGAAACACCATATATTTT	CASSRDRVGGNTIYF
TRBV5-6	-	TRBJ1-1	-	TGTGCCAGCAGCTCGCAGCCGGGGAGGGGAGGGACTGAAGCTTTCTTT	CASSSQPGRGGTEAFF
TRBV30	-	TRBJ1-4	-	TGTGCCTGGAGCTCCCGCAGGGTGAGCGAAAAACTGTTTTTT	CAWSSRRVSEKLFF
TRBV5-4	few	TRBJ2-7	TRBD2	TGTGCCAGCAGCGCCCGAGGGAAGCGGGAGGGCCGAAGCTCCTACGAGCAGTACTTC	CASSARGKREGRSSYEQYF
TRBV10-2	-	TRBJ2-1	-	TGCGCCAGCAGTCTGTGGGCAAATGAGCAGTTCTTC	CASSLWANEQFF